What follows are 9 T cell receptor beta chains derived from one specimen sequenced in a study of memory CD4+ T cells and cytomegalovirus serostatus. The sort gate was single viable CD3+CD4+CD8-CD45RO+ cells for memory CD4+ T cells. Sequenced by immunoSEQ multiplex PCR; TCRdb stores in-frame clones only, minus some. The profile shows 52,000 or so clones, 82% of them singletons. The sequencing sample was made of memory CD4+ T cells from blood. The receptors derive from an adult in good health and CMV-seronegative.

This sequence joins TRBV2 and TRBJ1-4, with D possibly being TRBD1 (6 bases). This CDR3 spans 14 amino acids. Germline V gene lookup returns CDR1 SNHLY and CDR2 FYNNEI. V lost 6 bases to trimming and J lost 4 bases, with 12 bases between them. CDR3: CASRPGTSNEKLFF. As DNA, the CDR3 is TGTGCCAGCAGACCCGGGACAAGTAATGAAAAACTGTTTTTT. The full variable domain, completed using reference TRBV2 and TRBJ1-4, is EPEVTQTPSHQVTQMGQEVILRCVPISNHLYFYWYRQILGQKVEFLVSFYNNEISEKSEIFDDQFSVERPDGSNFTLKIRSTKLEDSAMYFCASRPGTSNEKLFFGSGTQLSVL.

The V and J genes are TRBV7-6 and TRBJ2-5; a possible D gene is TRBD2 (5 bases). V was cut by 2 bases and J by 5 bases, with 12 bases left in between. Germline CDR1 is SGHVS and CDR2 is FNYEAQ. The length of the CDR3 is 14 residues. The CDR3 spells CASSLLTSQETQYF. For the CDR3, the DNA is TGTGCCAGCAGCTTATTAACTAGTCAGGAGACCCAGTACTTC.

The rearrangement uses TRBV10-3 and TRBJ1-5, with 9 bases matching TRBD1. The CDR3 consists of 14 residues. Trimming took 3 bases from V and 6 from J; bases not matched to a gene: 3. Germline V gene lookup returns CDR1 ENHRY and CDR2 SYGVKD. CDR3 in DNA: TGTGCCATCAGTGAAGGGACAGGGTCTCAGCCCCAGCATTTT. This sequence encodes CAISEGTGSQPQHF.

The rearrangement joins TRBV18 to TRBJ1-1, with D perhaps matching TRBD1 (5 bases). Germline loops: CDR1 KGHSH, CDR2 LQKENI. Trimming removed 2 bases at V and 4 bases at J, with 14 bases between. The CDR3 totals 15 residues. In DNA form, the CDR3 reads TGTGCCAGCTCACCAGGCGTCAGGGTTGGCACTGAAGCTTTCTTT. This gives the protein CASSPGVRVGTEAFF.

This rearrangement joins TRBV6-6 to TRBJ1-2; 8 bases are shared with TRBD1. Germline V CDR1 and CDR2: MNHNY, SVGAGI (reference sequence). With 5 bases clipped from V and 4 bases from J, the junction kept 9 bases outside the gene matches. This CDR3 is 15 amino acids long. In nucleotides, the CDR3 is TGTGCCAGCAGTCAAGGGACAGGAGGGACCTATGGCTACACCTTC. Translated, it gives CASSQGTGGTYGYTF.

About this clone itself: The junction differs from germline at one of its ends, possibly a read error. This chain connects TRBV2 to TRBJ2-5, with D possibly being TRBD2 (6 bases). The CDR3 extends over 13 amino acids. The germline V gene has CDR1 SNHLY and CDR2 FYNNEI. DNA for the CDR3: TGTGCCAGCAGACGGGACTCCCAAGGGACCCAGTACTTC. Its translation: CASRRDSQGTQYF.

The chain is built from TRBV5-1 and TRBJ2-3; 13 bases match TRBD2. Unmatched junction bases numbered 6, after V lost 2 bases and J lost 3 bases. This CDR3 is built from 17 residues. Germline loops: CDR1 SGHRS, CDR2 YFSETQ. Here the CDR3 reads CASSFGTSGAGTDTQYF. The DNA of the CDR3 is TGCGCCAGCAGCTTCGGGACTAGCGGGGCGGGGACAGATACGCAGTATTTT.

The CDR3 sequence is CASSFPGDDIQYF. As DNA, the CDR3 is TGCGCCAGCAGCTTCCCGGGGGATGACATTCAGTACTTC. This sequence joins TRBV5-1 and TRBJ2-4; TRBD2 is a possible D gene (6 bases). This CDR3 contains 13 residues. Looked up from germline, CDR1 is SGHRS and CDR2 is YFSETQ. Trimming pared 2 bases from V and 8 bases from J, leaving 11 bases between.

V and J are TRBV30 and TRBJ2-5; either TRBD1 or TRBD2 may fit D (5 bases each). In germline, CDR1 is GTSNPN, CDR2 SVGIG (reference sequence). Between the trimmed V and J ends, which lost 5 bases and 5 bases, there was a span of 6 bases. The CDR3 totals 10 residues. The CDR3 reads CAWGTETQYF. CDR3 sequence (DNA): TGTGCCTGGGGGACGGAGACCCAGTACTTC.